The 5 T cell receptor beta chains below come from one sample, sequenced in a study of cytomegalovirus exposure and HLA in healthy donors (dated by TCRdb to about 2017). The protocol used for the library was the immunoSEQ multiplex PCR assay. For the multiplex PCR, a mixture combining 60 forward primers for TCR Vbeta segments and 13 reverse primers for TCR Jbeta segments was used. TCRdb took this table from immuneACCESS and kept in-frame rearrangements with V and J called. Such tables lack part of the clones; where checked against another copy, unresolved V genes explain under half of the gap, and the rest is unexplained. A total of around 200,000 clones appear in this sample, over 70% of them only once. 3.7% of the sample belongs to the ten largest clones. Sequences were obtained from PBMCs. These receptors all stem from a woman aged 55-75 years in good health and CMV-seropositive.

V is TRBV30 and J is TRBJ2-1, with 8 bases identical to TRBD1. This CDR3 is built from 18 residues. Losses at the gene ends were 1 base for V and 0 bases for J; bases not matched to a gene: 11. Per the germline V gene, CDR1 is GTSNPN and CDR2 is SVGIG (reference sequence). The CDR3 loop reads CAWSGGQELPSSYNEQFF. CDR3 DNA: TGTGCCTGGAGTGGGGGACAGGAACTACCTAGCTCCTACAATGAGCAGTTCTTC.

This clone was recorded a few times. This sequence joins TRBV5-6 and TRBJ1-5, with D perhaps matching TRBD1 (6 bases). CDR3 length: 13 residues. Trimming cost V 4 bases and J 11 bases, with 16 bases left between them. Per the germline V gene, CDR1 is SGHDT and CDR2 is YYEEEE. The CDR3 spells CASSETGHRTQHF. The CDR3 DNA reads as TGTGCCAGCAGCGAAACAGGGCATCGGACCCAGCATTTT.

This clone was detected only a few times. The chain carries TRBV11-1 and TRBJ2-7, with 11 bases identical to TRBD1. Trimming removed 2 bases from V and 2 bases from J; junction bases left unmatched: 11. Germline loops: CDR1 SGHAT, CDR2 FQDESV (reference sequence). The CDR3 is 18 amino acids. The CDR3 reads CASSLSSWRDRGTYEQYF. The DNA of the CDR3 is TGTGCCAGCAGCTTAAGTTCGTGGAGGGACAGGGGGACCTACGAGCAGTACTTC. The whole variable domain, filled in from reference TRBV11-1 and TRBJ2-7, reads EAEVAQSPRYKITEKSQAVAFWCDPISGHATLYWYRQILGQGPELLVQFQDESVVDDSQLPKDRFSAERLKGVDSTLKIQPAELGDSAMYLCASSLSSWRDRGTYEQYFGPGTRLTVT.

The rearrangement uses TRBV28 and TRBJ1-1; TRBD1 agrees at 10 bases. J was trimmed by 4 bases and V by 8 bases; bases with no gene match: 10. Germline V gene lookup returns CDR1 MDHEN and CDR2 SYDVKM. This CDR3 has 15 residues. The CDR3 bases are TGTGCCAGCCTTGAGGGACAGGGGACATTCACTGAAGCTTTCTTT. Translated: CASLEGQGTFTEAFF.

The J gene is TRBJ2-5, the V gene TRBV6-1; D not certain. The length of the CDR3 is 11 residues. Germline values: CDR1 MNHNS, CDR2 SASEGT. The germline V and J ends were trimmed by 7 bases and 5 bases, with 8 bases remaining between them. The CDR3 DNA is TGTGCCAGCACTGATAGTGAGACCCAGTACTTC. It translates to CASTDSETQYF.